These 21 T cell receptor beta chains share one sample of origin, sequenced in a study of blood T cell repertoires in COVID-19. The protocol was immunoSEQ multiplex PCR, while the TCRdb copy is restricted to in-frame clones and leaves out a portion. The repertoire includes some 100,000 clones, around 85% of them detected once, and 25% sits in the top ten. Sequenced material: peripheral blood. All receptors derive from a man at least 80 years old with active or convalescent COVID-19.

This chain joins TRBV5-4 and TRBJ1-4; 10 positions match TRBD1. This CDR3 is 13 amino acids long. The V gene's germline CDR1 is SGHNT and CDR2 YYREEE (reference sequence). J lost 8 bases, V lost 4 bases, and 2 bases had no gene match. CDR3 loop: CASSRTGGEKLFF. In nucleotides, the CDR3 is TGTGCCAGCAGCAGGACAGGGGGGGAAAAACTGTTTTTT.

The chain combines TRBV5-1 with TRBJ1-3; TRBD1 matches at 8 bases. Germline V lookup: CDR1 SGHRS, CDR2 YFSETQ. V trimming: 0 bases; J trimming: 4 bases; junction bases outside the gene matches: 6. The CDR3 consists of 16 residues. The CDR3 nucleotides are TGCGCCAGCAGCTTGGGTGCCAGGGGGCCCGGAAACACCATATATTTT. Residues: CASSLGARGPGNTIYF.

The chain joins TRBV19 to TRBJ2-7, with TRBD1 identical over 8 bases. The CDR3 sequence is 14 residues long. Trimming at V came to 5 bases and at J to 7 bases, leaving 10 bases not matched to a gene. The germline V gene encodes CDR1 LNHDA and CDR2 SQIVND (reference sequence). The CDR3 protein is CASSRDRNSGEQYF. The CDR3 DNA reads TGTGCCAGTAGTCGGGACAGGAACTCCGGGGAGCAGTACTTC. Filled out from reference TRBV19 and TRBJ2-7, the complete variable domain reads DGGITQSPKYLFRKEGQNVTLSCEQNLNHDAMYWYRQDPGQGLRLIYYSQIVNDFQKGDIAEGYSVSREKKESFPLTVTSAQKNPTAFYLCASSRDRNSGEQYFGPGTRLTVT.

This clone was observed a single time. This sequence joins TRBV7-9 and TRBJ1-5; maybe TRBD1 (6 bases). CDR1 is SEHNR, CDR2 FQNEAQ, per germline (reference sequence). The CDR3 length is 13 residues. Trimming shortened V by 5 bases and J by 5 bases, and 10 bases separated the two germline ends. This CDR3 reads CASSRDTYQPQHF. The CDR3 DNA is TGTGCCAGCAGCCGGGACACTTATCAGCCCCAGCATTTT. Variable domain in full (rest from reference TRBV7-9 and TRBJ1-5): DTGVSQNPRHKITKRGQNVTFRCDPISEHNRLYWYRQTLGQGPEFLTYFQNEAQLEKSRLLSDRFSAERPKGSFSTLEIQRTEQGDSAMYLCASSRDTYQPQHFGDGTRLSIL.

This chain uses TRBV7-3 with TRBJ2-5, with D perhaps TRBD2 (6 bases). Germline V gene sequence: CDR1 SGHTA, CDR2 FQGTGA. This CDR3 spans 13 amino acids. Trimming cost V 5 bases and J 5 bases, with 12 bases left between them. CDR3 loop: CASSPPAGETQYF. The CDR3 DNA follows: TGTGCCAGCAGCCCACCGGCGGGGGAGACCCAGTACTTC.

This clone showed up just a few times. The chain couples TRBV5-1 to TRBJ1-2; the D gene is possibly TRBD1 (6 bases). This CDR3 is built from 15 residues. CDR1 is SGHRS and CDR2 is YFSETQ in the germline V gene. V dropped 0 bases and J dropped 0 bases, with 9 bases sitting between them. The CDR3 sequence: CASSLEGHANYGYTF. CDR3 sequence (DNA): TGCGCCAGCAGCTTGGAGGGACATGCTAACTATGGCTACACCTTC.

The CDR3 is CASNDRSNTGELFF. CDR3 sequence (DNA): TGCGCCAGTAATGACAGGTCGAACACCGGGGAGCTGTTTTTT. The gene calls are TRBV10-2 and TRBJ2-2; D is perhaps TRBD1 (6 bases). The CDR3 spans 14 residues. Trimming removed 9 bases at V and 0 bases at J, with 11 bases between. Per germline, CDR1 WSHSY and CDR2 SAAADI.

This chain connects TRBV10-3 to TRBJ2-3; 10 nucleotides agree with TRBD2. Unmatched junction bases numbered 6, after V lost 6 bases and J lost 0 bases. This CDR3 is built from 16 residues. Germline V gene sequence: CDR1 ENHRY, CDR2 SYGVKD. The CDR3: CAISERTSGSTDTQYF. The CDR3 DNA follows: TGTGCCATCAGCGAACGGACTAGCGGAAGCACAGATACGCAGTATTTT.

This clone was observed a few times. The chain combines TRBV2 with TRBJ2-3, with 10 positions matching TRBD2. CDR1 and CDR2 (germline): SNHLY, FYNNEI. The ends lost 4 bases at V and 4 bases at J; junction bases unmatched: 5. The CDR3 consists of 15 residues. The CDR3 sequence: CASSGLAGGSDTQYF. In DNA, the CDR3 is TGTGCCAGCAGTGGGTTAGCGGGGGGTTCAGATACGCAGTATTTT.

The chain recombines TRBV18 with TRBJ2-3; the match to TRBD2 covers 9 bases. The length of the CDR3 is 17 residues. Germline assignment: CDR1 KGHSH and CDR2 LQKENI. J lost 0 bases, V lost 4 bases, and 8 bases had no gene match. The CDR3 DNA reads as TGTGCCAGCTCACGTAACCCTAGCGGGGAGAGCACAGATACGCAGTATTTT. This encodes CASSRNPSGESTDTQYF. The whole variable domain, filled in from reference TRBV18 and TRBJ2-3, reads NAGVMQNPRHLVRRRGQEARLRCSPMKGHSHVYWYRQLPEEGLKFMVYLQKENIIDESGMPKERFSAEFPKEGPSILRIQQVVRGDSAAYFCASSRNPSGESTDTQYFGPGTRLTVL.

V is TRBV4-1 and J is TRBJ1-1, with 8 nucleotides matching TRBD1. This CDR3 comprises 16 residues. J was trimmed by 6 bases and V by 2 bases; bases with no gene match: 11. Germline V gene sequence: CDR1 MGHRA, CDR2 YSYEKL. The CDR3 protein is CASSQSRGQGVSEAFF. DNA of the CDR3: TGCGCCAGCAGCCAATCTAGAGGACAGGGAGTTTCTGAAGCTTTCTTT.

The chain combines TRBV18 with TRBJ2-2; D remains unclear. This CDR3 has 16 amino acids. Germline CDR1 is KGHSH and CDR2 is LQKENI. V gave up 3 bases and J gave up 5 bases, with 16 bases separating them. The CDR3 bases are TGTGCCAGCTCACCCAACCAACAAACAGTGACCGGGGAGCTGTTTTTT. Translated: CASSPNQQTVTGELFF.

The V and J genes are TRBV7-2 and TRBJ1-1; D ambiguous. The CDR3 is made up of 15 amino acids. Trimming took 3 bases from V and 13 from J, leaving 24 bases between them. Germline V lookup: CDR1 SGHTA, CDR2 FQGNSA. CDR3 DNA sequence: TGTGCCAGCAGCTTGCTGCCGGGGTCGTTGATGAGGCTTTTCTTT. Translation: CASSLLPGSLMRLFF.

The chain links TRBV2 to TRBJ2-7; D unclear. V was trimmed by 6 bases and J by 3 bases, leaving 9 bases between them. This CDR3 is 12 amino acids long. Per the germline V gene, CDR1 is SNHLY and CDR2 is FYNNEI. The DNA for the CDR3 is TGTGCCAGCAGCGTCGACAACTACGAGCAGTACTTC. Translating gives CASSVDNYEQYF.

The rearrangement links TRBV28 to TRBJ1-2; no reliable D call. The CDR3 loop spans 13 amino acids. Trimming took 9 bases from V and 2 from J, leaving 13 bases between them. The germline CDR1 and CDR2 sequences are MDHEN and SYDVKM. CDR3 bases: TGTGCCAGTAGCACTGGCCCAAACTATGGCTACACCTTC. This codes for CASSTGPNYGYTF.

This chain joins TRBV5-1 and TRBJ2-2, with 7 bases lining up with TRBD1. J was trimmed by 7 bases and V by 4 bases; bases with no gene match: 16. The germline V gene has CDR1 SGHRS and CDR2 YFSETQ. This CDR3 is built from 17 residues. As DNA, the CDR3 is TGCGCCAGCAGCCCTACTACAGGGGTCCTCCCGAGCGGGGAGCTGTTTTTT. Protein sequence: CASSPTTGVLPSGELFF.

Here the CDR3 DNA reads TGTGCCAGCAACATACCAGGGACAGGTAGTCATTTT. This encodes CASNIPGTGSHF. The V call is TRBV21-1, the J call TRBJ1-5; TRBD1 reflects the table's D call only, with no check against the DNA. TRBV21-1 represents a pseudogene. The CDR3 has 12 residues.

The chain uses TRBV9 and TRBJ1-2; D call uncertain. Germline CDR1 SGDLS, CDR2 YYNGEE. Trimming took off 4 bases at V and 0 bases at J, with 7 bases between the two ends. There are 13 residues in the CDR3. CDR3 nucleotides: TGTGCCAGCAGCCAATCGGCTAACTATGGCTACACCTTC. This codes for CASSQSANYGYTF.

This chain uses TRBV7-2 with TRBJ1-2, with D possibly TRBD1 on 5 matching bases. The germline V and J ends were trimmed by 2 bases and 6 bases, with 10 bases remaining between them. Germline CDR1 reads SGHTA; CDR2 reads FQGNSA. The CDR3 is made up of 13 amino acids. The CDR3 bases are TGTGCCAGCAGCTTAAGCTGGGGCGATGGCTACACCTTC. Translating gives CASSLSWGDGYTF.

This clone showed up just once. The chain recombines TRBV7-8 with TRBJ2-3, with D unresolved. Germline-derived CDR1 and CDR2 are SGHVS and FQNEAQ. The V gene lost 1 base and the J gene lost 4 bases, with 6 bases spanning the gap. This CDR3 has 13 residues. CDR3 in DNA: TGTGCCAGCAGCTTAGTCCCCGCAGATACGCAGTATTTT. Its translation is CASSLVPADTQYF.

The V call is TRBV6-5, the J call TRBJ2-7; unclear D gene. Trimming left V 5 bases short and J 9 bases short, with 14 bases between. CDR1 is MNHEY, CDR2 SVGAGI, per germline. CDR3 length: 12 amino acids. CDR3 in DNA: TGTGCCAGCAGTACCTCTAGTACGGGGCAGTACTTC. This translates into CASSTSSTGQYF.